These T cell receptor beta chains were read from a single sample in a study of cytomegalovirus exposure and HLA in healthy donors. Sequenced by immunoSEQ multiplex PCR; TCRdb stores in-frame clones only, minus some. This sample carries some 200,000 clones, with approximately 0.82% going to the ten biggest clones. The sequenced sample was PBMCs. The origin of the receptors is a woman younger than 35 in good health and CMV-seropositive. Both conserved end residues are part of each CDR3. Fields, in order: V gene, J gene, D gene, CDR3 DNA, CDR3 protein. The D gene is left open where the match is weak.

TRBV4-3	TRBJ2-7	.	TGCGCCAGCAGCCAATTGACCGGGAGTTCCTACGAGCAGTACTTC	CASSQLTGSSYEQYF
TRBV7-2	TRBJ1-6	TRBD1	TGTGCCAGCAGCCCGGACAGGGGGGTCCCCCTCCACTTT	CASSPDRGVPLHF
TRBV9	TRBJ2-3	TRBD1	TGTGCCAGCAGCCATACGGGACAGGGGGCGGCGGATACGCAGTATTTT	CASSHTGQGAADTQYF
TRBV30	TRBJ2-1	TRBD2	TGTGCCCACCGAGGGGGTCACCCTAGCGGGAGGACGAGCTCCTACAATGAGCAGTTCTTC	CAHRGGHPSGRTSSYNEQFF
TRBV7-3	TRBJ2-3	.	TGTGCCAGCAGCTTATTGGCCTCGGGGGATACGCAGTATTTT	CASSLLASGDTQYF
TRBV30	TRBJ1-4	TRBD1	TGTGCCTGGTCCTACAGGGGGCAAAATGAAAAACTGTTTTTT	CAWSYRGQNEKLFF
TRBV6-6	TRBJ1-4	.	TGTGCCAGCAGATCGGGGGGATACGAAAAACTGTTTTTT	CASRSGGYEKLFF
TRBV5-1	TRBJ2-7	TRBD1	TGCGCCAGCAGCTCCCGGGACAGCATACCTTACGAGCAGTACTTC	CASSSRDSIPYEQYF
TRBV5-1	TRBJ1-1	.	TGCGCCAGCAGCTTGGGACAGTCTGTTATGAACACTGAAGCTTTCTTT	CASSLGQSVMNTEAFF
TRBV7-9	TRBJ1-5	TRBD1	TGTGCCAGCAGCCCCCAGACAGGGGAGAATCAGCCCCAGCATTTT	CASSPQTGENQPQHF
TRBV27	TRBJ2-2	.	TGTGCCAGCAGTTTATCTTCCAGTATTATGGCAAACACCGGGGAGCTGTTTTTT	CASSLSSSIMANTGELFF
TRBV29-1	TRBJ2-5	TRBD1	TGCAGCGCCAGGGACAGCTTACAAGAGACCCAGTACTTC	CSARDSLQETQYF
TRBV5-1	TRBJ2-1	TRBD2	TGCGCCAGCAGCTTGGCTACTAGCGGGTATCACAATGAGCAGTTCTTC	CASSLATSGYHNEQFF
TRBV2	TRBJ2-3	TRBD2	TGTGCCAGCGGACCCGGACTAGCGGGGGGGCATGGAGATACGCAGTATTTT	CASGPGLAGGHGDTQYF
TRBV9	TRBJ2-5	TRBD2	TGTGCCAGCAGCGTAGGGTTAGGCGGGGGCCAAGAGACCCAGTACTTC	CASSVGLGGGQETQYF
TRBV16	TRBJ1-4	.	TGTGCCAGCCGAGAACCGGGGAGTGAAAAACTGTTTTTT	CASREPGSEKLFF
TRBV28	TRBJ1-2	.	TGTGCCAGCAGTTTTGGGATGGGGGCGCCCTACGGCTACACCTTC	CASSFGMGAPYGYTF